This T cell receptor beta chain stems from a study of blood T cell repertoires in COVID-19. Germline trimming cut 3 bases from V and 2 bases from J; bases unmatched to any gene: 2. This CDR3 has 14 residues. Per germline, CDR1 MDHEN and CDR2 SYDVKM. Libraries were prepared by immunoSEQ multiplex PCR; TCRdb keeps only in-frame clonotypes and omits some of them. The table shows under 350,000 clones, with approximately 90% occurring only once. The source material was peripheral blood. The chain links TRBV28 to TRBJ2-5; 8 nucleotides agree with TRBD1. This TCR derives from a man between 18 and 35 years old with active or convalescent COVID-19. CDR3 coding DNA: TGTGCCAGCAGTTTTACAGGGGGGCAAGAGACCCAGTACTTC. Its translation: CASSFTGGQETQYF.